This T cell receptor beta chain was sequenced during a study of response to subunit inactivated influenza vaccine. Broader study findings: T cells newly recruited by each seasonal influenza vaccination are few, the authors suggested.

TCRdb re-analysed the RT-PCR reads in MiXCR, keeping a single row per CDR3 protein. The sample holds fewer than 650,000 distinct CDR3 sequences; 10% to 15% are singletons and the top ten take around 13%. On this clonotype itself: The antigen is unknown.

Germline V gives CDR1 SGHKS, CDR2 YYEKEE (reference sequence). CDR3 length equals 12 residues. V was shortened by 4 bases and J by 9 bases, with 11 bases between the two germline ends. This sequence originates from a man aged 45 to 65 who received an inactivated influenza vaccine. The genes are TRBV5-5 and TRBJ2-1; D could derive from TRBD1 or TRBD2 (6 bases each). The sample here was PBMCs from blood, taken 45 days after vaccination. CDR3 residues: CASSQWGAEQFF. The DNA of the CDR3 is TGTGCCAGCAGCCAGTGGGGGGCTGAGCAGTTCTTC. Complete variable domain (other parts from reference TRBV5-5 and TRBJ2-1): DAGVTQSPTHLIKTRGQQVTLRCSPISGHKSVSWYQQVLGQGPQFIFQYYEKEERGRGNFPDRFSARQFPNYSSELNVNALLLGDSALYLCASSQWGAEQFFGPGTRLTVL.